This is a list of T cell receptor beta chains from one sample in a study of T cells in Graves' hyperthyroidism and ophthalmopathy. TCRdb recomputed calls from the multiplex PCR reads with MiXCR, one row per CDR3 protein. The table includes 600,000 or so distinct CDR3 sequences, approximately 14% detected once. Source material: blood. The receptors derive from a woman aged 45 to 65 with Graves' ophthalmopathy. Each CDR3 is given with its conserved first and last residue. A D gene is named only where the DNA matches it firmly.

d_call v_call cdr3_aa
NA TRBV20-1 CSARDRGAGQRDTQYF
TRBD1 TRBV20-1 CSARSYPGQGAKEQYF
NA TRBV6-1 CASKYTEAFF
TRBD1 TRBV12-3/TRBV12-4 CASIGDSLYEQYF
NA TRBV29-1 CSAVVGSNTEAFF
NA TRBV6-2/TRBV6-3 CASSYPLSRNRRQHF
NA TRBV19 CASAADSNQPQHF
TRBD1 TRBV28 CASSLGDRERYEQYF
TRBD2 TRBV7-9 CASPPGTSGSKWGQETQYF
TRBD1 TRBV20-1 CSAYRGTNYGYTF
TRBD2 TRBV7-9 CASSTGLAVDTGELFF
TRBD1 TRBV11-2 CASSHRTGAYSGNTIYF
NA TRBV18 CASSPPGVDGYTF
NA TRBV6-2/TRBV6-3 CASSYGEVGNTIYF
TRBD2 TRBV7-2 CASSLGLAGEVETQYF
NA TRBV27 CASRWGAEAFF
NA TRBV6-2/TRBV6-3 CASSYSGVNNEQFF
NA TRBV28 CASSRDGTSYEQYF
NA TRBV29-1 CSVLGLESTDTQYF
NA TRBV6-2/TRBV6-3 CASSYGGSGANVLTF
NA TRBV19 CASSKRDRAPEQYF
TRBD1 TRBV20-1 CSARSGTGWVYGYTF
TRBD2 TRBV30 CAWKSGRAFVAKNIQYF
TRBD2 TRBV3-1 CASSHSGRSPYNEQFF
NA TRBV7-2 CASRKFRATDTQYF
TRBD2 TRBV6-1 CASSPPPGGRSDTQYF
NA TRBV30 CAWSWDLSQPQHF
NA TRBV7-2 CASSLLNSGYTF
NA TRBV7-2 CASSPKGGRLSTDTQYF
NA TRBV5-1 CASSLSVSGEQYF
NA TRBV28 CASSSNPEQYF
TRBD2 TRBV4-3 CASSQDHSTSGRVLLKNIQYF
TRBD1 TRBV20-1 CSARDRQGSAYEQYF
TRBD2 TRBV15 CATSRVGTSGYEQYF
NA TRBV27 CASSYSSHEDTQYF
NA TRBV18 CASSPPLSRMGGAGELFF
NA TRBV9 CASSVERGATGELFF
NA TRBV5-1 CASSFTIDTGELFF
NA TRBV12-5 CASGLDTSYEQYF
NA TRBV7-2 CAGSLSGSISYEQYF
NA TRBV5-1 CASSLAQGLDANTETFF
NA TRBV6-2/TRBV6-3 CASSYSLYVGYTF
NA TRBV24-1 CATSDSLRGNYGYTF
TRBD2 TRBV12-3/TRBV12-4 CASSLGLAGDLRKTQYF
TRBD2 TRBV29-1 CSVFGGISYNEQFF
NA TRBV2 CASSVSVSRDNSYEQYF
NA TRBV28 CASSPQFNEQFF
NA TRBV7-9 CASSSLRRQYF
TRBD1 TRBV6-4 CASSVKGAGTEAFF
NA TRBV2 CASSTHRNTEAFF
NA TRBV2 CASGRELYNEQFF
NA TRBV28 CASSIRTVTGELFF